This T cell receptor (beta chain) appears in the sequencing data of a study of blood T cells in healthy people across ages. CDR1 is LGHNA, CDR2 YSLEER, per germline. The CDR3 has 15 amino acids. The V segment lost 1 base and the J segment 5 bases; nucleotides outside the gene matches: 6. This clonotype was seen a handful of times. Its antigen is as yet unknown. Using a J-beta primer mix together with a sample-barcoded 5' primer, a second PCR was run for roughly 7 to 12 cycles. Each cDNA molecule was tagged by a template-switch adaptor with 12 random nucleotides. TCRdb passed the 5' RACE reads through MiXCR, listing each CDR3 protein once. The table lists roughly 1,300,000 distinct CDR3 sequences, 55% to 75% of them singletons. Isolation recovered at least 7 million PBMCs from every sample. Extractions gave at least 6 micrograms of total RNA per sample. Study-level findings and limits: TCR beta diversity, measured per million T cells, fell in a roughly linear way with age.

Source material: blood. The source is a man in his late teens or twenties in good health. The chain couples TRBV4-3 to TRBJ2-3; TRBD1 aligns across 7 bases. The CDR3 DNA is TGCGCCAGCAGCCAAGGGGCGGCAGGGGGAGATACGCAGTATTTT. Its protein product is CASSQGAAGGDTQYF.